This T cell receptor (beta chain) came from a study of blood T cells in healthy people across ages. Per the germline V gene, CDR1 is MNHNY and CDR2 is SVGAGI (reference sequence). V shed 7 bases, J shed 8 bases, and the junction held 8 bases outside the gene matches. The CDR3 consists of 13 residues. The authors ran a second PCR of roughly 6 to 12 cycles using a sample-barcoded 5' primer and a J-beta primer mix. TCRdb analysed the 5' RACE reads with MiXCR anew, one entry per CDR3 protein. The data hold just over 1 million distinct CDR3 sequences, with more than 40% observed a single time. What was sequenced was blood. V usage is TRBV6-6 and J usage is TRBJ2-7; 10 nucleotides match TRBD2. This sequence was found in a woman aged 55-70 years in good health. This CDR3 reads CASIGLAGEQQYF. The CDR3 nucleotides are TGTGCCAGCATTGGGCTAGCGGGAGAACAGCAGTACTTC.